This entry lists 2 T cell receptor beta chains sequenced from one sample in a study of spatial heterogeneity in lung cancer. Findings of the study overall: Tumors with more nonsynonymous mutations had more expanded intratumoral alpha and beta TCRs.

Specified time point: sample taken at primary tumor resection. Each CDR3 protein is one row after TCRdb ran MiXCR on the 5' RACE reads. Seen here are 15,000 to 20,000 distinct CDR3 sequences, under 7% observed once, and the top ten hold approximately 3.7%. Their antigens remain unidentified. Sequenced material: lung tumor tissue, taken at surgery. The origin of the receptors is a female donor with early-stage non-small cell lung cancer.

This clonotype was found many times. Here the CDR3 DNA reads TGTGCCAGCAGCCCGGGACAGCTGAACACTGAAGCTTTCTTT. This sequence encodes CASSPGQLNTEAFF. The V call is TRBV6-5, the J call TRBJ1-1; 7 nucleotides align to TRBD1. This CDR3 contains 14 residues. With 6 bases clipped from V and 0 bases from J, the junction kept 4 bases outside the gene matches. Germline V gene sequence: CDR1 MNHEY, CDR2 SVGAGI.

This clonotype was picked up many times. V and J are TRBV20-1 and TRBJ1-6, with D possibly matching TRBD1 (5 bases). The CDR3 is made up of 12 amino acids. Germline V gives CDR1 DFQATT, CDR2 SNEGSKA (reference sequence). The germline V and J ends were trimmed by 3 bases and 7 bases, with 7 bases remaining between them. DNA for the CDR3: TGCAGTGCTAGGCAGGGAAATTCACCCCTCCACTTT. Encoded protein: CSARQGNSPLHF.